One sample yielded the 25 T cell receptor beta chains listed below, sequenced in a study of T cells expressing NK-cell markers. No DNA is given; TCRdb re-called the 5' RACE reads and lists each CDR3 protein once. The data include some 500,000 distinct CDR3 sequences; the top ten clones carry more than 1.4%. The sequenced material came from blood T cells: a sorted CD56 or NKG2C T cell subset, CD4+ or CD8+ T cells, or bulk PBMC T cells (not recorded which). The receptors here all came from a woman between 50 and 59 years old in good health.

The rearrangement joins TRBV12-3 or TRBV12-4 to TRBJ2-7; TCRdb designates TRBD1, a call that cannot be tested without DNA. The CDR3 totals 15 residues. The CDR3 spells CASSLGQLPSYEQYF.

The chain couples TRBV11-3 to TRBJ2-5; TCRdb's D gene call, TRBD2, goes unchecked for lack of DNA. Germline loops: CDR1 SGHNT, CDR2 YENEEA. The CDR3 loop spans 16 amino acids. Here the CDR3 reads CASSFPYSGPQETQYF.

The rearrangement links TRBV20-1 to TRBJ2-3; TCRdb gives TRBD2 as the D gene, but with no DNA this cannot be confirmed. Germline V CDR1 and CDR2: DFQATT, SNEGSKA (reference sequence). The CDR3 loop spans 16 amino acids. The CDR3 is CSASLLAGGSTDTQYF.

The chain couples TRBV7-2 to TRBJ2-1; TCRdb designates TRBD2, a call that cannot be tested without DNA. CDR1 SGHTA and CDR2 FQGNSA come from the germline V gene. The CDR3 extends over 16 amino acids. The CDR3 loop reads CASSPRTSGNLGEQFF.

The rearrangement links TRBV24-1 to TRBJ2-1; TCRdb proposes TRBD2, but this gene call is untestable without DNA. Germline V lookup: CDR1 KGHDR, CDR2 SFDVKD. This CDR3 comprises 12 residues. The CDR3 region is CATSDFMGLQFF.

The V gene is TRBV4-1, the J gene TRBJ2-5; TCRdb designates TRBD1, a call that cannot be tested without DNA. The germline V gene has CDR1 MGHRA and CDR2 YSYEKL. The CDR3 length is 15 residues. This CDR3 is CASSQGAGGRETQYF.

The chain couples TRBV28 to TRBJ2-1; checking the TCRdb D call of TRBD2 is not possible without DNA. This CDR3 is 17 amino acids long. Germline V gene sequence: CDR1 MDHEN, CDR2 SYDVKM. The CDR3 sequence is CASSFGTSGKFYNEQFF.

The J gene is TRBJ2-1, the V gene TRBV7-9; TCRdb proposes TRBD1, but this gene call is untestable without DNA. Germline V gene sequence: CDR1 SEHNR, CDR2 FQNEAQ (reference sequence). The CDR3 is made up of 15 amino acids. CDR3 sequence reads: CASSAQGVGMNEQFF.

The rearrangement uses TRBV5-1 and TRBJ2-5; TCRdb returns TRBD1, unconfirmable since there is no DNA. The CDR3 length is 14 residues. Germline V gene lookup returns CDR1 SGHRS and CDR2 YFSETQ. CDR3: CASSDISTGNLQYF.

The rearrangement links TRBV6-1 to TRBJ2-1; TCRdb proposes TRBD2, but this gene call is untestable without DNA. Germline CDR1 and CDR2: MNHNS and SASEGT. This CDR3 is 14 amino acids long. CDR3 sequence reads: CASSDGLAGGEQFF.

The chain recombines TRBV6-1 with TRBJ2-1; the TCRdb D gene call, TRBD1, has no DNA to confirm it. The CDR3 runs 17 residues. Germline values: CDR1 MNHNS, CDR2 SASEGT. The CDR3 spells CASSALLGGRSYNEQFF.

The genes are TRBV5-1 and TRBJ1-2. The CDR3 is made up of 12 amino acids. Per germline, CDR1 SGHRS and CDR2 YFSETQ. The CDR3 loop reads CASSLDGWGYTF. Combining the CDR3 with reference TRBV5-1 and TRBJ1-2 gives the whole variable domain KAGVTQTPRYLIKTRGQQVTLSCSPISGHRSVSWYQQTPGQGLQFLFEYFSETQRNKGNFPGRFSGRQFSNSRSEMNVSTLELGDSALYLCASSLDGWGYTFGSGTRLTVV.

The chain employs TRBV20-1 and TRBJ2-3; TCRdb picks TRBD2, but there is no DNA to check that call. The CDR3 length is 14 residues. Per the germline V gene, CDR1 is DFQATT and CDR2 is SNEGSKA (reference sequence). CDR3 sequence reads: CSALESGRADTQYF.

This rearrangement joins TRBV6-5 to TRBJ1-5. The CDR3 covers 13 residues. Germline CDR1 is MNHEY and CDR2 is SVGAGI. This CDR3 is CASSPRANQPQHF.

The chain joins TRBV29-1 to TRBJ2-5; the D call from TCRdb, TRBD1, cannot be confirmed without DNA. The CDR3 sequence is 13 residues long. Germline values: CDR1 SQVTM, CDR2 ANQGSEA. The chain's CDR3 is CSVRRQAVETQYF. The variable domain in full, completed from reference TRBV29-1 and TRBJ2-5, reads SAVISQKPSRDICQRGTSLTIQCQVDSQVTMMFWYRQQPGQSLTLIATANQGSEATYESGFVIDKFPISRPNLTFSTLTVSNMSPEDSSIYLCSVRRQAVETQYFGPGTRLLVL.

This chain joins TRBV13 and TRBJ2-3; TCRdb designates TRBD2, a call that cannot be tested without DNA. Germline CDR1 is PRHDT and CDR2 is FYEKMQ (reference sequence). This CDR3 comprises 16 residues. CDR3: CATTGTSGFFTDTQYF.

J is TRBJ1-2 and V is TRBV11-2. Germline CDR1 and CDR2: SGHAT and FQNNGV. There are 13 residues in the CDR3. This CDR3 reads CASSPKRNFGYTF.

V gene TRBV7-3 combines with J gene TRBJ2-7; checking the TCRdb D call of TRBD2 is not possible without DNA. The CDR3 extends over 17 amino acids. Germline-derived CDR1 and CDR2 are SGHTA and FQGTGA. The CDR3 here is CASSSSDSGLAGHGQYF.

CDR3 protein: CASSDWMGGSSYEQYF. The J gene is TRBJ2-7, the V gene TRBV2; without DNA, the TCRdb call of TRBD1 cannot be checked. The CDR3 is 16 residues long. Germline V gene lookup returns CDR1 SNHLY and CDR2 FYNNEI.

The rearrangement links TRBV12-3 or TRBV12-4 to TRBJ1-1; TCRdb indicates TRBD1, and absent DNA this call remains unverified. This CDR3 is 12 amino acids long. The CDR3 loop is CASSPPLIRAFF.

This rearrangement joins TRBV20-1 to TRBJ2-7; TCRdb calls TRBD1, which cannot be checked without DNA. Germline values: CDR1 DFQATT, CDR2 SNEGSKA (reference sequence). CDR3 length: 15 amino acids. CDR3 loop: CSAREIGGGRYEQYF.

The V and J genes are TRBV10-3 and TRBJ1-1; TCRdb's D call, TRBD1, is unchecked because there is no DNA. Per the germline V gene, CDR1 is ENHRY and CDR2 is SYGVKD. The CDR3 is made up of 14 amino acids. This CDR3 is CAISETGANTEAFF.

The chain couples TRBV25-1 to TRBJ1-5; the TRBD1 assignment by TCRdb is unverifiable without DNA. The germline gives CDR1 MGHDK, CDR2 SYGVNS. The CDR3 runs 15 residues. CDR3 amino acids: CASSESEGANQPQHF. Drawing the rest from reference TRBV25-1 and TRBJ1-5, the complete variable domain is EADIYQTPRYLVIGTGKKITLECSQTMGHDKMYWYQQDPGMELHLIHYSYGVNSTEKGDLSSESTVSRIRTEHFPLTLESARPSHTSQYLCASSESEGANQPQHFGDGTRLSIL.

CDR3 protein: CASSLEVNEQFF. This sequence joins TRBV5-6 and TRBJ2-1. Germline V gene sequence: CDR1 SGHDT, CDR2 YYEEEE. The CDR3 runs to 12 residues.

The rearrangement joins TRBV15 to TRBJ1-2. The germline CDR1 and CDR2 sequences are LNHNV and YYDKDF (reference sequence). The CDR3 spans 14 residues. CDR3 sequence: CATNIGGANYGYTF.